This entry describes one T cell receptor beta chain. Antigen: not known. The record originates from a study of cytomegalovirus exposure and HLA in healthy donors. Overall study context: Samples from HLA-typed donors yielded 65 million to 85 million unique TCRs in an early data release.

Notes on the study in general: In vitro assays verified that three CMV-associated chains recognized CMV antigens specifically. Certain indistinguishable V segments, among them TRBV6-2 and TRBV6-3, were excluded.

Germline CDR1 and CDR2: MNHNS and SASEGT. The V end lost 3 bases, the J end lost 3 bases, and 6 bases lay between the germline ends. There are 13 residues in the CDR3. The study ran its PCR with 60 Vbeta and 13 Jbeta primers. Using immunoSEQ multiplex PCR, the repertoire was profiled, and TCRdb retains in-frame clones only, with some absent. This table has tens of thousands of clones, roughly 65% appearing once. This clonotype was sampled from a male donor in good health and CMV-seropositive. The V and J genes are TRBV6-1 and TRBJ1-5; D unresolved. The sample consisted of PBMCs. The CDR3 DNA follows: TGTGCCAGCAGTGACAGTTCCAATCAGCCCCAGCATTTT. This gives the protein CASSDSSNQPQHF.